Each of the 22 T cell receptor beta chains below was sequenced from the same sample in a study of T cells after yellow fever vaccination. One entry per CDR3 protein results from TCRdb running MiXCR on the 5' RACE reads. The sample yields 250,000 to 350,000 distinct CDR3 sequences, around 6.8% seen once. This specimen consisted of PBMCs, obtained 45 days after the first yellow fever vaccination. The receptor set was obtained from a man aged 18 to 35 who received the YFV17D yellow fever vaccine.

Only a few counts were recorded for this clonotype. This chain links TRBV27 with TRBJ1-1, with TRBD1 as a possible D gene (5 bases). CDR1 MNHEY and CDR2 SMNVEV come from the germline V gene (reference sequence). CDR3 length: 13 residues. With 6 bases removed from V and 5 bases from J, the gap between germline ends came to 13 bases. This CDR3 is CASSLGVRTEAFF. The CDR3 DNA follows: TGTGCCAGCAGCTTGGGGGTCAGGACTGAAGCTTTCTTT.

Concerning this clonotype itself: One end of the junction is discordant with germline, which a read error may explain. V gene TRBV29-1 combines with J gene TRBJ2-5; no clear D gene. The CDR3 has 13 residues. CDR1 and CDR2 from the germline V gene are SQVTM and ANQGSEA. CDR3 nucleotide sequence: TGCAGCGTTGAAGGACGTCGGAAAGAGAACCAGTACTTC. Protein: CSVEGRRKENQYF.

The table lists this clonotype with a few counts. The V and J genes are TRBV7-2 and TRBJ1-6; no definite D call. The CDR3 sequence is 14 residues long. The V end was cut by 1 base, the J end by 7 bases, with 8 bases between. The germline V gene encodes CDR1 SGHTA and CDR2 FQGNSA. The CDR3 nucleotides read TGTGCCAGCAGCTTAGTCGATCAGAATTCACCCCTCCACTTT. Amino acid sequence: CASSLVDQNSPLHF. Based on the CDR3 plus reference TRBV7-2 and TRBJ1-6, the full variable domain is GAGVSQSPSNKVTEKGKDVELRCDPISGHTALYWYRQSLGQGLEFLIYFQGNSAPDKSGLPSDRFSAERTGGSVSTLTIQRTQQEDSAVYLCASSLVDQNSPLHFGNGTRLTVT.

The chain joins TRBV6-5 to TRBJ2-2; weak D call: TRBD2 (6 bases). With 4 bases removed from V and 0 bases from J, the gap between germline ends came to 6 bases. Germline-derived CDR1 and CDR2 are MNHEY and SVGAGI. The CDR3 runs to 14 residues. The CDR3, as DNA: TGTGCCAGCAGTTGGGGGGCGAACACCGGGGAGCTGTTTTTT. This translates into CASSWGANTGELFF.

This clonotype was observed a handful of times. V and J are TRBV25-1 and TRBJ1-2; the D gene is possibly TRBD1 (6 bases). The CDR3 is made up of 15 amino acids. Trimming took 3 bases from V and 1 from J, leaving 12 bases between them. Germline V lookup: CDR1 MGHDK, CDR2 SYGVNS. This chain's CDR3 is CASSDPRGYNYGYTF. The DNA for the CDR3 is TGTGCCAGCAGTGATCCCAGGGGATATAACTATGGCTACACCTTC.

Only a few counts were recorded for this clonotype. The chain has TRBV7-2 and TRBJ2-2, with TRBD1 identical over 7 bases. The CDR3 length is 15 residues. The ends lost 3 bases at V and 5 bases at J; junction bases unmatched: 6. CDR1 and CDR2 from the germline V gene are SGHTA and FQGNSA. The CDR3 spells CASSFLGGDTGELFF. The CDR3, as DNA: TGTGCCAGCAGCTTTTTAGGGGGCGATACCGGGGAGCTGTTTTTT.

This chain connects TRBV7-2 to TRBJ1-1, with 7 positions matching TRBD1. Germline values: CDR1 SGHTA, CDR2 FQGNSA. This CDR3 comprises 15 residues. Trimming cost V 2 bases and J 4 bases; bases outside gene matches: 7. This CDR3 is CASSLQQGRGTEAFF. Written as DNA, the CDR3 is TGTGCCAGCAGCTTACAACAGGGGCGAGGCACTGAAGCTTTCTTT.

This chain joins TRBV5-4 and TRBJ2-2; 11 bases match TRBD1. The V gene end was trimmed by 3 bases and the J gene end by 3 bases; junction bases not matched to a gene: 10. Germline CDR1 and CDR2: SGHNT and YYREEE (reference sequence). The CDR3 extends over 18 amino acids. CDR3 bases: TGTGCCAGCAGCTGGGACTTGGGACAGGGGGTTTACACCGGGGAGCTGTTTTTT. The encoded protein is CASSWDLGQGVYTGELFF.

In its sample, this clonotype was seen many times. The chain recombines TRBV7-6 with TRBJ2-7; perhaps D is TRBD1 or TRBD2 (5 bases each). CDR3 length: 13 amino acids. Trimming took off 4 bases at V and 4 bases at J, with 11 bases between the two ends. Germline V gene lookup returns CDR1 SGHVS and CDR2 FNYEAQ. The CDR3 region is CASSSGTYYEQYF. In DNA, the CDR3 is TGTGCCAGCAGCTCCGGGACCTATTACGAGCAGTACTTC.

This rearrangement joins TRBV4-3 to TRBJ1-6; the D is unclear. CDR3 length: 15 amino acids. Germline V lookup: CDR1 LGHNA, CDR2 YSLEER. Trimming left V 8 bases short and J 9 bases short, with 20 bases between. This chain's CDR3 is CASGRYNIRGSPLHF. Written as DNA, the CDR3 is TGCGCCAGCGGGCGGTATAATATCCGGGGTTCACCCCTCCACTTT.

This clonotype showed up many times. The chain is built from TRBV4-3 and TRBJ2-1; the match to TRBD2 covers 11 bases. CDR1 is LGHNA and CDR2 is YSLEER in the germline V gene. The CDR3 loop spans 16 amino acids. With V trimmed by 1 base and J by 4 bases, 3 bases remained unmatched. This CDR3 is CASSQGVAGGYNEQFF. The CDR3 DNA reads as TGCGCCAGCAGCCAAGGGGTAGCGGGGGGGTACAATGAGCAGTTCTTC.

The chain combines TRBV18 with TRBJ1-5; the D is unclear. Germline values: CDR1 KGHSH, CDR2 LQKENI. The germline V and J ends were trimmed by 3 bases and 7 bases, with 16 bases remaining between them. The CDR3 contains 15 residues. The CDR3 sequence is CASSPRGSMSQPQHF. In DNA, the CDR3 is TGTGCCAGCTCACCTCGAGGGTCCATGAGCCAGCCCCAGCATTTT.

The V and J genes are TRBV4-1 and TRBJ1-1; TRBD1 might be the D (5 bases). Per germline, CDR1 MGHRA and CDR2 YSYEKL. Trimming left V 4 bases short and J 1 base short, with 19 bases between. The CDR3 is made up of 17 amino acids. In DNA, the CDR3 is TGCGCCAGCAGCCGAACATCCTCGACAGCTCGGAACACTGAAGCTTTCTTT. Translated, it gives CASSRTSSTARNTEAFF.

In regard to this clonotype: Relative to the germline gene, one junction end is altered; a read error may explain this. V gene TRBV7-7 combines with J gene TRBJ2-7; D is uncertain. From germline, CDR1 is SSHAT and CDR2 FNYEAQ (reference sequence). The CDR3 covers 13 residues. As DNA, the CDR3 is TGTGCCAGCAGCTTAGAAACCTCCTCCGAGCAGTACTTC. Its protein is CASSLETSSEQYF.

This rearrangement joins TRBV3-1 to TRBJ1-5, with TRBD1 as a possible D gene (5 bases). The CDR3 sequence is 13 residues long. Germline V gives CDR1 LGHDT, CDR2 YNNKEL (reference sequence). Trimming took off 10 bases at V and 7 bases at J, with 17 bases between the two ends. The CDR3 protein is CATSPAGLQPQHF. The CDR3 DNA is TGTGCCACCTCACCTGCGGGGCTCCAGCCCCAGCATTTT.

The sample holds a few counts of this clonotype. The rearrangement uses TRBV7-2 and TRBJ2-1; D not certain. This CDR3 has 11 amino acids. The germline V and J ends were trimmed by 2 bases and 7 bases, with 3 bases remaining between them. Germline V gene lookup returns CDR1 SGHTA and CDR2 FQGNSA. The CDR3 DNA reads TGTGCCAGCAGCTTATGGAATGAGCAGTTCTTC. The encoded protein is CASSLWNEQFF.

V usage is TRBV19 and J usage is TRBJ2-1, with D possibly being TRBD2 (5 bases). V was shortened by 3 bases and J by 8 bases, with 8 bases between the two germline ends. The CDR3 is 12 residues long. Per germline, CDR1 LNHDA and CDR2 SQIVND (reference sequence). In DNA, the CDR3 is TGTGCCAGTAGTATGGGAGTTTATGAGCAGTTCTTC. Translating it yields CASSMGVYEQFF.

The rearrangement uses TRBV6-5 and TRBJ2-3, with 13 bases lining up with TRBD2. Germline CDR1 MNHEY, CDR2 SVGAGI. The V and J ends lost 2 bases and 2 bases, in that order; junction bases with no gene match: 7. The CDR3 is made up of 18 amino acids. CDR3 amino acids: CASSYPTSGGPYTDTQYF. CDR3 nucleotide sequence: TGTGCCAGCAGTTACCCGACTAGCGGGGGGCCTTACACAGATACGCAGTATTTT.

The V and J genes are TRBV4-1 and TRBJ1-1; 8 bases match TRBD1. Germline loops: CDR1 MGHRA, CDR2 YSYEKL. This CDR3 comprises 16 residues. V lost 1 base and J lost 10; bases outside the gene matches: 14. CDR3 residues: CASSQVDILKQGGAFF. CDR3 nucleotide sequence: TGCGCCAGCAGCCAAGTTGACATACTAAAACAGGGGGGAGCTTTCTTT.

The genes are TRBV7-9 and TRBJ2-3; 9 bases are a match to TRBD2. Germline CDR1 and CDR2: SEHNR and FQNEAQ (reference sequence). V shed 6 bases, J shed 4 bases, and the junction held 11 bases outside the gene matches. The CDR3 has 16 residues. CDR3 nucleotide sequence: TGTGCCAGCAGGGGCGGACTAGCGTCTGGCGCAGATACGCAGTATTTT. This gives the protein CASRGGLASGADTQYF.

A few counts support this clonotype. The chain couples TRBV27 to TRBJ2-5, with unresolved D. The germline V and J ends were trimmed by 0 bases and 5 bases, with 13 bases remaining between them. Germline V gene data show CDR1 as MNHEY and CDR2 as SMNVEV (reference sequence). The CDR3 extends over 15 amino acids. The CDR3 here is CASSLSLFSRETQYF. The CDR3 DNA is TGTGCCAGCAGTTTATCGCTCTTCTCGAGGGAGACCCAGTACTTC.

This clonotype was recorded many times. This chain links TRBV27 with TRBJ2-7; no clear D. V lost 4 bases and J lost 3, with 10 bases in between. The CDR3 totals 13 residues. CDR1 MNHEY and CDR2 SMNVEV come from the germline V gene (reference sequence). The chain's CDR3 is CASSYRANYEQYV. In nucleotides, the CDR3 is TGTGCCAGCAGTTACCGGGCCAACTACGAGCAGTACGTC.